This T cell receptor (beta chain) was captured by sequencing in a study of blood T cell repertoires in COVID-19. Germline lookup yields CDR1 SEHNR and CDR2 FQNEAQ (reference sequence). The CDR3 is 14 residues long. V was shortened by 1 base and J by 2 bases, with 8 bases between the two germline ends. Per the authors' pipeline: Cell counts per sample came from amplifying reference gene primers. Using immunoSEQ multiplex PCR, the repertoire was profiled, and TCRdb retains in-frame clones only, with some absent. V and J calls and clone size are copied from that table; D and trimming were computed from the DNA. The sample records roughly 400,000 clones, approximately 90% being singletons. On this clone: This same CDR3 is encoded by further DNA sequences in the sample.

It was within 2 weeks before study entry that exposed participants met a COVID-19 case. V and J are TRBV7-9 and TRBJ1-1; D gene ambiguous. This receptor was identified in a middle-aged woman who had been exposed to COVID-19. Sequencing was carried out using PBMCs or T cells enriched from blood (not recorded which). The CDR3 loop is CASSLGGLNTEAFF. In DNA form, the CDR3 reads TGTGCCAGCAGCTTAGGAGGGTTAAACACTGAAGCTTTCTTT.